This TCR beta chain was found in a study of OX40 agonist ivuxolimab in advanced cancers. Context from the whole study: Ivuxolimab was a fully human IgG2 agonistic monoclonal antibody targeting the costimulatory receptor OX40 (CD134). The paper covers the monotherapy dose-escalation part of the phase I ivuxolimab trial, which included N of about 50 patients. Peripheral TCRbeta sequencing aimed to test whether ivuxolimab altered TCR sequence diversity and caused clonal T-cell expansion. A male proportion of roughly 80% and a mean age of roughly 58 years, ranging from 23 to 79, were recorded for the dose-escalation cohort. Among the 52 dose-escalation patients, some 20 had hepatocellular carcinoma, roughly 15 melanoma, 9 renal cell carcinoma and 9 head and neck cancer. Partial responses were achieved by three dose-escalation patients, of whom one had hepatocellular carcinoma and two had cutaneous melanoma. Intravenous ivuxolimab was administered to patients every 2 weeks at six dose levels: 0.01, 0.1, 0.3, 1.5, 3 and 10 mg/kg. Patients were allowed to have had prior anti-PD-1, anti-PD-L1 or anti-CTLA-4 therapy, and around 41% of the dose-escalation patients had previously received checkpoint inhibitors.

Patients with a history of autoimmune disease or receiving systemic immunosuppression were excluded from the trial. Peripheral blood for TCR sequencing was collected from all dose cohorts at baseline, on cycle 4 day 1, and on cycle 7 day 1. The samples were taken from a phase I, first-in-human, multicenter, open-label dose-escalation trial of ivuxolimab. The trial enrolled adults with locally advanced or metastatic head and neck squamous cell, hepatocellular, melanoma or renal cell carcinoma. Before TCR sequencing, CD4+ and CD8+ T cells were separately sorted from peripheral blood. Genomic DNA was isolated from the sorted cells so that the TCRbeta CDR3 region could be sequenced. The immunoSEQ Assay was used to sequence the TCRbeta CDR3 regions. TCRdb carries this immuneACCESS record with in-frame sequences only. Its versions omit some clonotypes, under half of them owing to an unresolved V gene in the studies checked, with the rest unexplained. Counted in this sample were 42,000 or so clones; 75% to 90% of them appeared once. The top ten hold around 2.5% of the sample.

The CDR3 measures 19 amino acids from cysteine to phenylalanine. The kept DNA is CDR3 alone, 57 bases in frame from the first base. Via the germline V gene, CDR1 is SNHLY and CDR2 FYNNEI. V and J are trimmed by 5 bases and 7 bases, and the gene matches miss 19 bases of the junction. The investigation overall reported the following: After ivuxolimab, expanded clones were on average more numerous among CD8+ T cells than among CD4+ T cells. The antigen specificity of the clonally expanded peripheral T cells was not determined. In the 0.1-3.0 mg/kg groups, partial responders had among the lowest normalized peripheral clonal expansion, particularly in CD8+ T cells. At doses from 0.1 to 3.0 mg/kg, clonal expansion was seen in both CD4+ and CD8+ blood T cells between baseline and week 6. Low levels of normalized T-cell clonal expansion were also seen in some nonresponding patients.

With respect to this clone: There is no known antigen for this receptor. Qualities for individual bases were not recorded, and no much larger clone is one base off.

This TCR came from an adult with an advanced solid tumor such as melanoma, head and neck, liver or kidney cancer. The rearranged segments are TRBV2 and TRBJ1-4, with 10 bases aligning to TRBD1. This specimen was CD4+ or CD8+ T cells sorted from blood, taken in a trial of the OX40 agonist ivuxolimab. The nucleotides read TGTGCCAGCAGTTTTCTTCTGGGACAGGGGTTATCTAACGGTGAAAAACTGTTTTTT. This is translated as CASSFLLGQGLSNGEKLFF.